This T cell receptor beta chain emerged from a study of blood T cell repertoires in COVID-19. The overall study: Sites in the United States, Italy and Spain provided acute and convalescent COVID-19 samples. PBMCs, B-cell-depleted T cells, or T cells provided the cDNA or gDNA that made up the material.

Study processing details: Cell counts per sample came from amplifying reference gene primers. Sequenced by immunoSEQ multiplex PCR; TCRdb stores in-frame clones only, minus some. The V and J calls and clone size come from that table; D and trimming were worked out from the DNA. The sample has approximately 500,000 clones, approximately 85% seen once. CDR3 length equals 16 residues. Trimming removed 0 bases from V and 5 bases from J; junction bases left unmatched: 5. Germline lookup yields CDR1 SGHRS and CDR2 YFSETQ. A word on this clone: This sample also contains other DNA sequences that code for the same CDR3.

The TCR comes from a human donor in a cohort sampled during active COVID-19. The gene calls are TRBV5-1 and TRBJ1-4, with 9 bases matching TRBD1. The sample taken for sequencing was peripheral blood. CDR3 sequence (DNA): TGCGCCAGCAGCTTGGCCCCGGGACAGGGCAATGAAAAACTGTTTTTT. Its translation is CASSLAPGQGNEKLFF.